This TCR beta chain was profiled in a study of cytomegalovirus exposure and HLA in healthy donors. As to this clone: Its antigen is currently unknown.

Study outcomes and limitations: Some TCR beta chains (roughly 150 of them) were listed as cytomegalovirus-associated. Prediction of most subjects' HLA-A and HLA-B alleles by TCR beta sequences was reportedly accurate. When presence/absence was analysed, sequencing depth was taken to be roughly uniform across donors.

Germline-derived CDR1 and CDR2 are WSHSY and SAAADI. The CDR3 loop spans 14 amino acids. J lost 3 bases, V lost 10 bases, and 6 bases had no gene match. PCR used 60 Vbeta primers and 13 Jbeta primers. Original methodology: About 11 million of about 88 million unique TCR beta chains were shared, per a later count. Sequenced by immunoSEQ multiplex PCR; TCRdb stores in-frame clones only, minus some. D and trimming come from the DNA, and the V and J calls and clone size come from that table. The table lists about 130,000 clones, about 71% of them singletons. The TCR was taken from a woman aged 60-75 years in good health and CMV-seropositive. The sequenced material came from PBMCs. The gene calls are TRBV10-2 and TRBJ1-5, with TRBD1 identical over 10 bases. CDR3 residues: CATQGQGNNQPQHF. Here the CDR3 DNA reads TGCGCCACCCAGGGACAGGGGAACAATCAGCCCCAGCATTTT.